The rows below give T cell receptor beta chains drawn from one sample of a study of T cell responses to AZD1222 COVID-19 vaccine. Data came from immunoSEQ multiplex PCR; TCRdb stores just in-frame clones and leaves some out. The sample has about 97,000 clones; over 80% are singletons. The material sequenced was peripheral blood, taken on day 0 of AZD1222 vaccination. The receptors stem from an adult in good health. Both conserved end residues are part of each CDR3. Each record gives: clone size, D gene, V gene, J gene, CDR3 DNA, CDR3 protein. The D gene is left open where the match is weak. Rows may omit the clone size; those that give it use once, few, many or a size class.

clone size: NA; D gene: NA; V gene: TRBV7-3; J gene: TRBJ2-2; CDR3 DNA: TGTGCCAGCAGCTTTAGCGCAAACACCGGGGAGCTGTTTTTT; CDR3 protein: CASSFSANTGELFF
clone size: NA; D gene: NA; V gene: TRBV7-9; J gene: TRBJ2-2; CDR3 DNA: TGTGCCAGCAGCTTGGGACCGTTCACGTCTACCGGGGAGCTGTTTTTT; CDR3 protein: CASSLGPFTSTGELFF
clone size: NA; D gene: NA; V gene: TRBV6-5; J gene: TRBJ2-7; CDR3 DNA: TGTGCCAGCAGTTACGCCACAGGTCTCTACGAGCAGTACTTC; CDR3 protein: CASSYATGLYEQYF
clone size: NA; D gene: TRBD1; V gene: TRBV7-2; J gene: TRBJ1-5; CDR3 DNA: TGTGCCAGCAGCTTAACAGGGGGAGGCGATCAGCCCCAGCATTTT; CDR3 protein: CASSLTGGGDQPQHF
clone size: NA; D gene: NA; V gene: TRBV11-2; J gene: TRBJ1-5; CDR3 DNA: TGTGCCAGCAGCTTAGATGTCAATCAGCCCCAGCATTTT; CDR3 protein: CASSLDVNQPQHF
clone size: NA; D gene: TRBD1; V gene: TRBV29-1; J gene: TRBJ1-4; CDR3 DNA: TGCAGCGCTGGGGAGGGGGCGTCTAATGAAAAACTGTTTTTT; CDR3 protein: CSAGEGASNEKLFF
clone size: once; D gene: NA; V gene: TRBV15; J gene: TRBJ2-3; CDR3 DNA: TGTGCCACCAGCAGGCCGACTAGTCGGGGCACAGATACGCAGTATTTT; CDR3 protein: CATSRPTSRGTDTQYF
clone size: NA; D gene: NA; V gene: TRBV6-1; J gene: TRBJ2-1; CDR3 DNA: TGTGCCAGCAGTGAAGAGTACAATGAGCAGTTCTTC; CDR3 protein: CASSEEYNEQFF
clone size: NA; D gene: TRBD1; V gene: TRBV5-1; J gene: TRBJ2-2; CDR3 DNA: TGCGCCAGCAGCAAACGGACAGGGGACACCGGGGAGCTGTTTTTT; CDR3 protein: CASSKRTGDTGELFF
clone size: NA; D gene: TRBD1; V gene: TRBV27; J gene: TRBJ1-2; CDR3 DNA: TGTGCCAGCAGTCCAGGGGGCATGGGCTACACCTTC; CDR3 protein: CASSPGGMGYTF
clone size: NA; D gene: NA; V gene: TRBV10-2; J gene: TRBJ1-5; CDR3 DNA: TGCGCCAGCAGTGCTACGGACAGCAATCAGCCCCAGCATTTT; CDR3 protein: CASSATDSNQPQHF
clone size: NA; D gene: TRBD1; V gene: TRBV5-1; J gene: TRBJ2-1; CDR3 DNA: TGCGCCAGCAGCCCTCTCGGGACAGCTAGCTCCTACAATGAGCAGTTCTTC; CDR3 protein: CASSPLGTASSYNEQFF
clone size: NA; D gene: NA; V gene: TRBV5-1; J gene: TRBJ1-3; CDR3 DNA: TGCGCCAGCAGCTTGTCGGACGGTGGAAACACCATATATTTT; CDR3 protein: CASSLSDGGNTIYF
clone size: NA; D gene: TRBD1; V gene: TRBV19; J gene: TRBJ2-7; CDR3 DNA: TGTGCCAGTAGTATCATGGACAGGGAAGTGAAGCAGTACTTC; CDR3 protein: CASSIMDREVKQYF
clone size: NA; D gene: NA; V gene: TRBV2; J gene: TRBJ2-3; CDR3 DNA: TGTGCCAGCAGCCAAAATCCGGGACCAGGTTTGGATACGCAGTATTTT; CDR3 protein: CASSQNPGPGLDTQYF
clone size: NA; D gene: TRBD2; V gene: TRBV9; J gene: TRBJ2-7; CDR3 DNA: TGTGCCAGCAGCGTAGGTTCTAGCGGGAGTTACGAGCAGTACTTC; CDR3 protein: CASSVGSSGSYEQYF
clone size: NA; D gene: NA; V gene: TRBV7-9; J gene: TRBJ1-3; CDR3 DNA: TGTGCCAGCAGCTTAGCCCAGACTGGAAACACCATATATTTT; CDR3 protein: CASSLAQTGNTIYF
clone size: NA; D gene: TRBD2; V gene: TRBV5-4; J gene: TRBJ2-3; CDR3 DNA: TGTGCCAGCAGCATTAGCGGGAGCACAGATACGCAGTATTTT; CDR3 protein: CASSISGSTDTQYF
clone size: NA; D gene: NA; V gene: TRBV28; J gene: TRBJ1-2; CDR3 DNA: TGTGCCAGCAGTTTAGGGACCAGGGTTTCTTATGGCTACACCTTC; CDR3 protein: CASSLGTRVSYGYTF
clone size: NA; D gene: NA; V gene: TRBV5-6; J gene: TRBJ1-2; CDR3 DNA: TGTGCCAGCAGGCAGCGCGGCCTGGGACAAATAACTAACTATGGCTACACCTTC; CDR3 protein: CASRQRGLGQITNYGYTF
clone size: NA; D gene: NA; V gene: TRBV7-9; J gene: TRBJ1-2; CDR3 DNA: TGTGCCAGCAGCTTCCCCGCGACAAAATATGGCTACACCTTC; CDR3 protein: CASSFPATKYGYTF
clone size: NA; D gene: NA; V gene: TRBV7-3; J gene: TRBJ2-2; CDR3 DNA: TGTGCCAGCAGCTTATTAATCACCGGGGAGCTGTTTTTT; CDR3 protein: CASSLLITGELFF
clone size: NA; D gene: NA; V gene: TRBV29-1; J gene: TRBJ1-2; CDR3 DNA: TGCAGCGTCGCTTGGGGGGCTGGAGGCTACACCTTC; CDR3 protein: CSVAWGAGGYTF
clone size: NA; D gene: NA; V gene: TRBV27; J gene: TRBJ2-2; CDR3 DNA: TGTGCCAGCAGTCCCAGGAGGGGGGAGCTGTTTTTT; CDR3 protein: CASSPRRGELFF
clone size: NA; D gene: NA; V gene: TRBV5-6; J gene: TRBJ1-1; CDR3 DNA: TGTGCCAGCAGCCCTCTCCCAAGACTGAACACTGAAGCTTTCTTT; CDR3 protein: CASSPLPRLNTEAFF
clone size: NA; D gene: TRBD1; V gene: TRBV28; J gene: TRBJ1-4; CDR3 DNA: TGTGCCAGCACCGAGCAGGGGGCGTTGGGTGAAAAACTGTTTTTT; CDR3 protein: CASTEQGALGEKLFF
clone size: NA; D gene: TRBD1; V gene: TRBV2; J gene: TRBJ1-4; CDR3 DNA: TGTGCCAGCAGTGAACATAGGACAGGGGCTGAAAAACTGTTTTTT; CDR3 protein: CASSEHRTGAEKLFF